One and the same sample provided the 28 T cell receptor beta chains below, sequenced in a study of blood T cell repertoires in COVID-19. The data were produced by immunoSEQ multiplex PCR, yet TCRdb's version contains in-frame clones alone and is incomplete. The sample records about 160,000 clones, roughly four fifths being singletons. Sample: peripheral blood. The receptor source for this set is a human donor in a cohort sampled during active COVID-19.

The count of this clone is one. The rearrangement links TRBV5-1 to TRBJ1-5, with 7 bases matching TRBD1. V lost 0 bases, J lost 6 bases, and 3 bases stayed unmatched. Germline CDR1 and CDR2: SGHRS and YFSETQ. This CDR3 is 14 amino acids long. CDR3 sequence: CASSLEGASQPQHF. CDR3 nucleotide sequence: TGCGCCAGCAGCTTGGAGGGGGCTAGTCAGCCCCAGCATTTT.

V gene TRBV16 combines with J gene TRBJ2-5, with TRBD2 matching over 7 bases. V lost 4 bases to trimming and J lost 3 bases; unmatched junction nucleotides: 2. Per germline, CDR1 KGHSY and CDR2 FQNENV. This CDR3 region has 13 residues. CDR3 nucleotides: TGTGCCAGCAGCCGGGGGGGAGAAGAGACCCAGTACTTC. It specifies CASSRGGEETQYF.

This clone was recorded once. The rearrangement uses TRBV6-5 and TRBJ1-1; 8 positions match TRBD1. The CDR3 extends over 16 amino acids. The V and J ends lost 2 bases and 6 bases, in that order; junction bases with no gene match: 11. The germline V gene encodes CDR1 MNHEY and CDR2 SVGAGI. CDR3 DNA sequence: TGTGCCAGCAGTTACATTCCCGGGACAGGAGGGGCTGAAGCTTTCTTT. This sequence encodes CASSYIPGTGGAEAFF.

This rearrangement joins TRBV19 to TRBJ2-1; possible D gene TRBD2, 5 bases. This CDR3 region has 15 residues. Germline V gene sequence: CDR1 LNHDA, CDR2 SQIVND (reference sequence). Trimming pared 5 bases from V and 0 bases from J, leaving 11 bases between. The CDR3 protein is CASSGAATSYNEQFF. In DNA, the CDR3 is TGTGCCAGTAGTGGAGCGGCCACCTCCTACAATGAGCAGTTCTTC.

This chain uses TRBV7-9 with TRBJ1-1; D might be TRBD1 (5 bases). This CDR3 is built from 15 residues. Germline CDR1 and CDR2: SEHNR and FQNEAQ (reference sequence). Trimming took 1 base from V and 5 from J, leaving 14 bases between them. The CDR3 reads CASSLGGRRGTEAFF. The CDR3 coding sequence is TGTGCCAGCAGCTTAGGGGGCCGGAGGGGAACTGAAGCTTTCTTT.

This CDR3 reads CATSKDRENQPQHF. The CDR3 DNA reads TGTGCCACCAGCAAGGACAGGGAGAATCAGCCCCAGCATTTT. The V gene is TRBV15, the J gene TRBJ1-5, with TRBD1 matching 8 bases. The CDR3 spans 14 residues. Germline V gene sequence: CDR1 LNHNV, CDR2 YYDKDF (reference sequence). V lost 4 bases to trimming and J lost 4 bases; unmatched junction nucleotides: 3.

The chain employs TRBV6-5 and TRBJ2-5; D unresolved. The germline gives CDR1 MNHEY, CDR2 SVGAGI. Deletions cut 2 bases from V and 2 bases from J, with 9 bases between. This CDR3 region has 14 residues. The DNA for the CDR3 is TGTGCCAGCAGTTACCTTGGCCCTCAAGAGACCCAGTACTTC. Encoded protein: CASSYLGPQETQYF.

The genes are TRBV7-8 and TRBJ2-3, with 7 bases matching TRBD2. After removal of 5 bases from V and 2 bases from J, the junction contained 10 bases not matched to a gene. Germline CDR1 SGHVS, CDR2 FQNEAQ. The CDR3 has 16 residues. CDR3 DNA: TGTGCCAGCAGCACCCCAGCGGGGCTAACCACAGATACGCAGTATTTT. Translating gives CASSTPAGLTTDTQYF.

In DNA form, the CDR3 reads TGTGCCAGCAGCCCTCCGGGGGGGAGTCAGAATGAGCAGTTCTTC. It specifies CASSPPGGSQNEQFF. The V and J genes are TRBV5-6 and TRBJ2-1; 8 positions match TRBD2. In germline, CDR1 is SGHDT, CDR2 YYEEEE. Losses at the gene ends were 4 bases for V and 7 bases for J; bases not matched to a gene: 10. The length of the CDR3 is 15 residues.

This chain joins TRBV19 and TRBJ2-7; TRBD2 matches 7 bases. V trimming: 5 bases; J trimming: 3 bases; junction bases outside the gene matches: 16. Per germline, CDR1 LNHDA and CDR2 SQIVND (reference sequence). This CDR3 comprises 17 residues. CDR3 in amino acids: CASSGYRPRGSIYEQYF. The CDR3 bases are TGTGCCAGTAGTGGATACCGACCGCGCGGGAGTATCTACGAGCAGTACTTC.

The CDR3 region has the DNA TGTGCCAGCAGCAAAGACGTCAGGGGAGAGGGAGGCTACACCTTC. Translating it yields CASSKDVRGEGGYTF. The rearrangement uses TRBV21-1 and TRBJ1-2; the table's D call, TRBD1, has no DNA check behind it. TRBV21-1 is recorded as a pseudogene. The CDR3 runs 15 residues.

The chain has TRBV3-1 (or the pseudogene TRBV3-2) and TRBJ1-2, with 7 positions matching TRBD1. Trimming took 4 bases from V and 4 from J; bases not matched to a gene: 12. The CDR3 runs 16 residues. Germline V gives CDR1 LGHDT, CDR2 YNNKEL (reference sequence). The CDR3 DNA is TGTGCCAGCAGCCCTCGAGAAGGGGGCGGCGGCTATGGCTACACCTTC. Translated: CASSPREGGGGYGYTF.

This clone was counted only a few times. V usage is TRBV14 and J usage is TRBJ2-2, with 7 bases aligning to TRBD2. CDR1 SGHDN and CDR2 FVKESK come from the germline V gene. The CDR3 loop spans 13 amino acids. Trimming cost V 4 bases and J 6 bases; bases outside gene matches: 2. CDR3 sequence reads: CASSPGGSGELFF. The CDR3 nucleotides are TGTGCCAGCAGCCCGGGAGGTTCCGGGGAGCTGTTTTTT.

This chain links TRBV6-1 with TRBJ1-1; no clear D gene. This CDR3 region has 15 residues. Per germline, CDR1 MNHNS and CDR2 SASEGT. Deletions cut 2 bases from V and 1 base from J, with 11 bases between. CDR3 bases: TGTGCCAGCAGTGAACGCTTCAGCGGGAACACTGAAGCTTTCTTT. Translation gives CASSERFSGNTEAFF.

DNA of the CDR3: TGTGCCAGCAGCTTAGTGGGACTAGCGGGAGGGCTGAATGAGCAGTTCTTC. It encodes CASSLVGLAGGLNEQFF. The genes are TRBV7-2 and TRBJ2-1; 16 bases fit TRBD2. With V trimmed by 1 base and J by 7 bases, 4 bases remained unmatched. The germline CDR1 and CDR2 sequences are SGHTA and FQGNSA. The CDR3 has 17 amino acids.

The CDR3 region is CAARQGANTGELFF. Written as DNA, the CDR3 is TGTGCCGCGCGACAGGGGGCGAACACCGGGGAGCTGTTTTTT. The J gene is TRBJ2-2, the V gene TRBV10-3; 9 positions match TRBD1. Germline lookup yields CDR1 ENHRY and CDR2 SYGVKD. V dropped 11 bases and J dropped 0; count of bases not matched to a gene: 4. CDR3 length: 14 amino acids.

The chain joins TRBV6-5 to TRBJ2-7, with TRBD2 matching 12 bases. After removal of 6 bases from V and 0 bases from J, the junction contained 3 bases not matched to a gene. The CDR3 contains 15 residues. The V gene's germline CDR1 is MNHEY and CDR2 SVGAGI. CDR3 residues: CASSLTSGSSYEQYF. CDR3 in DNA: TGTGCCAGCAGCCTGACTAGCGGGAGCTCCTACGAGCAGTACTTC.

For the CDR3, the DNA is TGCGCCAGCAGCCCCCGTACCGGGGAGCTGTTTTTT. Protein product: CASSPRTGELFF. J is TRBJ2-2 and V is TRBV4-3, with D unresolved. The V end was cut by 4 bases, the J end by 5 bases, with 5 bases between. The CDR3 covers 12 residues. Germline V CDR1 and CDR2: LGHNA, YSLEER.

Only a few counts were recorded for this clone. This chain connects TRBV15 to TRBJ1-2, with D perhaps TRBD1 (6 bases). Trimming stripped 0 bases from V and 2 bases from J, with 10 bases between. From germline, CDR1 is LNHNV and CDR2 YYDKDF (reference sequence). The CDR3 has 15 residues. The CDR3 bases are TGTGCCACCAGCAGAGATCCCAGGGGAAACTATGGCTACACCTTC. It specifies CATSRDPRGNYGYTF.

This chain links TRBV30 with TRBJ1-5, with a possible D match to TRBD1 (5 bases). This CDR3 has 14 amino acids. The ends were cut back, 0 bases at V and 4 bases at J, with 10 bases in the middle. From germline, CDR1 is GTSNPN and CDR2 SVGIG (reference sequence). For the CDR3, the DNA is TGTGCCTGGAGTGTCGGGGGATTAAATCAGCCCCAGCATTTT. Its protein is CAWSVGGLNQPQHF.

The V call is TRBV11-2, the J call TRBJ2-1, with 10 bases fitting TRBD2. The CDR3 totals 18 residues. V lost 1 base, J lost 4 bases, and 10 bases stayed unmatched. Germline V CDR1 and CDR2: SGHAT, FQNNGV. The chain's CDR3 is CASSLVTSGTLGYNEQFF. In DNA, the CDR3 is TGTGCCAGCAGCTTAGTAACTAGCGGGACCTTAGGGTACAATGAGCAGTTCTTC.

The rearrangement joins TRBV9 to TRBJ2-2; unclear D gene. The germline gives CDR1 SGDLS, CDR2 YYNGEE. The CDR3 loop spans 16 amino acids. Trimming pared 0 bases from V and 6 bases from J, leaving 15 bases between. CDR3 sequence reads: CASSVALGVTSGELFF. The CDR3 DNA reads as TGTGCCAGCAGCGTAGCGCTCGGAGTAACCTCCGGGGAGCTGTTTTTT.

CDR3 bases: TGCAGTGCTAGAGAAAGAGTTGAGCAGTTCTTC. Translation gives CSARERVEQFF. This sequence joins TRBV20-1 and TRBJ2-1, with no clear D. Trimming cost V 0 bases and J 9 bases, with 6 bases left between them. There are 11 residues in the CDR3. Germline-derived CDR1 and CDR2 are DFQATT and SNEGSKA (reference sequence).

The chain joins TRBV4-3 to TRBJ1-1, with TRBD1 identical over 9 bases. Germline CDR1 LGHNA, CDR2 YSLEER. V lost 3 bases, J lost 6 bases, and 2 bases stayed unmatched. CDR3 size: 13 residues. Here the CDR3 DNA reads TGCGCCAGCAGCCATGACAGGGGGGCTGAAGCTTTCTTT. The encoded protein is CASSHDRGAEAFF.

This chain uses TRBV2 with TRBJ2-2; weak D call: TRBD1 (6 bases). Trimming stripped 8 bases from V and 2 bases from J, with 9 bases between. CDR1 is SNHLY and CDR2 is FYNNEI in the germline V gene. This CDR3 has 13 residues. The CDR3 nucleotides are TGTGCCAGCTTACAGGGTAACACCGGGGAGCTGTTTTTT. Translation gives CASLQGNTGELFF.

This clone turned up a few times. The chain is built from TRBV19 and TRBJ1-5; 11 bases line up with TRBD1. Trimming at V came to 7 bases and at J to 6 bases, leaving 8 bases not matched to a gene. In germline, CDR1 is LNHDA, CDR2 SQIVND (reference sequence). The CDR3 runs to 15 residues. The CDR3 region is CASNFGTGGGQPQHF. The CDR3, as DNA: TGTGCCAGTAACTTCGGGACAGGGGGGGGTCAGCCCCAGCATTTT.

This clone has only a few counts. Different DNA sequences within this sample yield the same CDR3. J is TRBJ2-7 and V is TRBV5-4; 10 nucleotides line up with TRBD2. V was clipped by 1 base and J by 4 bases; unmatched bases: 5. CDR3 length equals 15 residues. Germline values: CDR1 SGHNT, CDR2 YYREEE (reference sequence). This CDR3 is CASSLRTSGTYEQYF. The CDR3 DNA follows: TGTGCCAGCAGCTTGAGAACTAGCGGGACTTACGAGCAGTACTTC.

The chain carries TRBV30 and TRBJ1-1; D is unclear. In germline, CDR1 is GTSNPN, CDR2 SVGIG (reference sequence). With 4 bases removed from V and 0 bases from J, the gap between germline ends came to 12 bases. CDR3 length equals 14 residues. DNA of the CDR3: TGTGCCTGGATATCGGGGAACCTGAACACTGAAGCTTTCTTT. This sequence encodes CAWISGNLNTEAFF.